These T cell receptor beta chains were read from a single sample in a study of OX40 agonist ivuxolimab in advanced cancers. Data came from immunoSEQ multiplex PCR; TCRdb stores just in-frame clones and leaves some out. Of tens of thousands of clones listed, about 81% are singletons. Sequences were derived from CD4+ or CD8+ T cells sorted from blood, sampled in a trial of the OX40 agonist ivuxolimab. Every receptor here comes from an adult with an advanced solid tumor such as melanoma, head and neck, liver or kidney cancer. The CDR3 runs from the conserved cysteine through the conserved F or W. A D gene is named only where the DNA matches it firmly. Expanded clones get a size class; other rows say once, few or many, or leave the size out.

j_call: TRBJ1-5; v_call: TRBV7-3; clone_size: -; d_call: TRBD1; cdr3_aa: CASSTGQGQPQHF; cdr3_nt: TGTGCCAGCAGCACAGGACAGGGTCAGCCCCAGCATTTT
j_call: TRBJ1-1; v_call: TRBV10-3; clone_size: few; d_call: -; cdr3_aa: CAISDQGAEAFF; cdr3_nt: TGTGCCATCAGTGATCAGGGTGCTGAAGCTTTCTTT
j_call: TRBJ1-5; v_call: TRBV1; clone_size: -; d_call: -; cdr3_aa: CTSSHTTGGGNQPQHF; cdr3_nt: TGCACCAGCAGCCACACTACAGGGGGCGGCAATCAGCCCCAGCATTTT
j_call: TRBJ1-4; v_call: TRBV25-1; clone_size: -; d_call: -; cdr3_aa: CASSEGAF; cdr3_nt: TGTGCCAGCAGTGAGGGGGCTTTT
j_call: TRBJ1-5; v_call: TRBV5-6; clone_size: -; d_call: -; cdr3_aa: CASSFHGFNQPQHF; cdr3_nt: TGTGCCAGCAGCTTCCACGGCTTCAATCAGCCCCAGCATTTT
j_call: TRBJ1-6; v_call: TRBV2; clone_size: few; d_call: -; cdr3_aa: CARRGPYNSPLHF; cdr3_nt: TGTGCCCGCAGGGGTCCCTATAATTCACCCCTCCACTTT
j_call: TRBJ2-6; v_call: TRBV2; clone_size: -; d_call: -; cdr3_aa: CANGARRGGANVLTF; cdr3_nt: TGTGCCAACGGGGCCCGGCGGGGTGGGGCCAACGTCCTGACTTTC
j_call: TRBJ1-2; v_call: TRBV12-5; clone_size: -; d_call: -; cdr3_aa: CASGFPQGLNAGYTF; cdr3_nt: TGTGCTAGTGGTTTCCCACAGGGCTTAAACGCTGGCTACACCTTC
j_call: TRBJ1-1; v_call: TRBV11-3; clone_size: -; d_call: -; cdr3_aa: CASSPGLQNTEAFF; cdr3_nt: TGTGCCAGCAGCCCCGGACTGCAGAACACTGAAGCTTTCTTT
j_call: TRBJ1-3; v_call: TRBV30; clone_size: few; d_call: -; cdr3_aa: CAWSSLSSGNTIYF; cdr3_nt: TGTGCCTGGAGTTCATTGAGCTCTGGAAACACCATATATTTT
j_call: TRBJ1-6; v_call: TRBV19; clone_size: -; d_call: -; cdr3_aa: CASSIEWGSLTF; cdr3_nt: TGTGCCAGTAGTATAGAGTGGGGGAGCCTCACCTTT
j_call: TRBJ2-2; v_call: TRBV5-4; clone_size: once; d_call: TRBD2; cdr3_aa: CASSSLISGKGTGELFF; cdr3_nt: TGTGCCAGCAGCTCGCTCATCAGCGGGAAAGGCACCGGGGAGCTGTTTTTT
j_call: TRBJ2-1; v_call: TRBV7-3; clone_size: -; d_call: -; cdr3_aa: CASGLSRDEQFF; cdr3_nt: TGTGCCAGCGGCCTGAGCCGGGATGAGCAGTTCTTC
j_call: TRBJ2-7; v_call: TRBV18; clone_size: -; d_call: -; cdr3_aa: CASSREGGLSEQYF; cdr3_nt: TGTGCCAGCTCGCGCGAGGGGGGTTTAAGCGAGCAGTACTTC
j_call: TRBJ1-1; v_call: TRBV5-1; clone_size: -; d_call: -; cdr3_aa: CASNPGRSVNTEAFF; cdr3_nt: TGCGCCAGCAACCCGGGGCGCAGCGTGAACACTGAAGCTTTCTTT
j_call: TRBJ1-4; v_call: TRBV7-9; clone_size: once; d_call: -; cdr3_aa: CASGLNEKLFF; cdr3_nt: TGTGCCAGCGGCCTTAATGAAAAACTGTTTTTT
j_call: TRBJ1-6; v_call: TRBV29-1; clone_size: -; d_call: -; cdr3_aa: CSVEEGPNSPLHF; cdr3_nt: TGCAGCGTTGAAGAGGGTCCTAATTCACCCCTCCACTTT
j_call: TRBJ1-6; v_call: TRBV7-2; clone_size: -; d_call: TRBD1; cdr3_aa: CASSFPPGQTLDMAPLHF; cdr3_nt: TGTGCCAGCAGCTTTCCCCCGGGACAGACTCTGGATATGGCACCCCTCCACTTT
j_call: TRBJ1-5; v_call: TRBV12-5; clone_size: -; d_call: TRBD1; cdr3_aa: CASGPRTGYGNQPQHF; cdr3_nt: TGTGCTAGTGGTCCTCGGACAGGGTACGGCAATCAGCCCCAGCATTTT
j_call: TRBJ2-5; v_call: TRBV9; clone_size: -; d_call: TRBD2; cdr3_aa: CASSVDALGGYQETQYF; cdr3_nt: TGTGCCAGCAGCGTAGATGCACTGGGGGGGTATCAAGAGACCCAGTACTTC
j_call: TRBJ1-3; v_call: TRBV5-1; clone_size: -; d_call: -; cdr3_aa: CASSGGSSGNTIYF; cdr3_nt: TGCGCCAGCAGCGGGGGGAGCTCTGGAAACACCATATATTTT
j_call: TRBJ2-3; v_call: TRBV7-2; clone_size: -; d_call: -; cdr3_aa: CASSLVRGQDTQYF; cdr3_nt: TGTGCCAGCAGCTTAGTCCGGGGGCAGGATACGCAGTATTTT
j_call: TRBJ1-6; v_call: TRBV2; clone_size: -; d_call: -; cdr3_aa: CAGGVQGPNNSPLHF; cdr3_nt: TGTGCCGGGGGTGTTCAGGGGCCAAATAATTCACCCCTCCACTTT
j_call: TRBJ1-3; v_call: TRBV9; clone_size: few; d_call: -; cdr3_aa: CASSGLTRRNTIYF; cdr3_nt: TGTGCCAGCAGCGGACTAACAAGGCGAAACACCATATATTTT
j_call: TRBJ2-7; v_call: TRBV5-1; clone_size: once; d_call: -; cdr3_aa: CASSYIQDQEQYF; cdr3_nt: TGCGCCAGCAGCTACATCCAGGACCAGGAGCAGTACTTC
j_call: TRBJ2-7; v_call: TRBV18; clone_size: -; d_call: TRBD2; cdr3_aa: CASSPPGLGYEQYF; cdr3_nt: TGTGCCAGCTCACCACCGGGACTAGGGTATGAGCAGTACTTC
j_call: TRBJ2-7; v_call: TRBV7-2; clone_size: -; d_call: TRBD1; cdr3_aa: CASSLNRGLEQYF; cdr3_nt: TGTGCCAGCAGCTTAAACAGGGGCCTCGAGCAGTACTTC
j_call: TRBJ2-1; v_call: TRBV10-2; clone_size: -; d_call: -; cdr3_aa: CASRAYAHNEQFF; cdr3_nt: TGCGCCAGCAGGGCATACGCGCACAATGAGCAGTTCTTC
j_call: TRBJ2-7; v_call: TRBV9; clone_size: -; d_call: TRBD1; cdr3_aa: CASSVAGDRAYEQYF; cdr3_nt: TGTGCCAGCAGCGTAGCTGGGGACAGGGCCTACGAGCAGTACTTC
j_call: TRBJ2-2; v_call: TRBV10-3; clone_size: -; d_call: -; cdr3_aa: CAISESSNTGELFF; cdr3_nt: TGTGCCATCAGTGAGTCGTCGAACACCGGGGAGCTGTTTTTT
j_call: TRBJ2-5; v_call: TRBV7-9; clone_size: -; d_call: -; cdr3_aa: CASSLTQGQETQYF; cdr3_nt: TGTGCCAGCAGCTTAACTCAGGGCCAAGAGACCCAGTACTTC
j_call: TRBJ2-3; v_call: TRBV10-3; clone_size: -; d_call: -; cdr3_aa: CAISVSGSSTDTQYF; cdr3_nt: TGTGCCATCAGTGTGTCTGGGTCTAGCACAGATACGCAGTATTTT
j_call: TRBJ2-3; v_call: TRBV19; clone_size: few; d_call: -; cdr3_aa: CASTQDSEGGTDTQYF; cdr3_nt: TGTGCCAGTACCCAGGATAGCGAGGGCGGCACAGATACGCAGTATTTT
j_call: TRBJ2-2; v_call: TRBV7-9; clone_size: -; d_call: -; cdr3_aa: CASSFIPGEGKQNTGELFF; cdr3_nt: TGTGCCAGCAGCTTTATCCCAGGGGAGGGGAAGCAGAACACCGGGGAGCTGTTTTTT
j_call: TRBJ1-3; v_call: TRBV5-1; clone_size: -; d_call: -; cdr3_aa: CASSFGFGSLNTIYF; cdr3_nt: TGCGCCAGCAGCTTTGGGTTTGGGTCCCTAAACACCATATATTTT
j_call: TRBJ2-3; v_call: TRBV7-8; clone_size: -; d_call: -; cdr3_aa: CASSSDDGRTDTQYF; cdr3_nt: TGTGCCAGCAGCTCCGATGACGGACGCACAGATACGCAGTATTTT
j_call: TRBJ2-1; v_call: TRBV7-6; clone_size: once; d_call: -; cdr3_aa: CASSAPTVGSYNEQFF; cdr3_nt: TGTGCCAGCAGCGCCCCGACAGTTGGCTCCTACAATGAGCAGTTCTTC
j_call: TRBJ1-5; v_call: TRBV6-1; clone_size: -; d_call: -; cdr3_aa: CASSEEFASGGDQPQHF; cdr3_nt: TGTGCCAGCAGTGAAGAGTTTGCATCTGGAGGGGATCAGCCCCAGCATTTT
j_call: TRBJ1-1; v_call: TRBV7-9; clone_size: -; d_call: TRBD1; cdr3_aa: CASSLVKGATEAFF; cdr3_nt: TGTGCCAGCAGCTTAGTAAAGGGGGCCACTGAAGCTTTCTTT
j_call: TRBJ2-1; v_call: TRBV11-2; clone_size: -; d_call: -; cdr3_aa: CASRRSGVSSYNEQFF; cdr3_nt: TGTGCCAGCAGGCGCTCCGGGGTAAGCTCCTACAATGAGCAGTTCTTC
j_call: TRBJ2-1; v_call: TRBV9; clone_size: once; d_call: TRBD2; cdr3_aa: CASRGTSGSNEQFF; cdr3_nt: TGTGCCAGCAGGGGGACTAGCGGGAGCAATGAGCAGTTCTTC
j_call: TRBJ1-4; v_call: TRBV10-3; clone_size: -; d_call: -; cdr3_aa: CASHRQTNEKLFF; cdr3_nt: TGTGCCTCCCATCGACAGACTAATGAAAAACTGTTTTTT
j_call: TRBJ2-3; v_call: TRBV7-9; clone_size: -; d_call: -; cdr3_aa: CASSYQIGAHF; cdr3_nt: TGTGCCAGCAGCTATCAAATCGGAGCACATTTT
j_call: TRBJ1-6; v_call: TRBV6-1; clone_size: -; d_call: -; cdr3_aa: CASSETLGGRNSPLHF; cdr3_nt: TGTGCCAGCAGTGAAACATTGGGGGGGCGGAATTCACCCCTCCACTTT
j_call: TRBJ1-5; v_call: TRBV15; clone_size: -; d_call: -; cdr3_aa: CATSRQLPASNQPQHF; cdr3_nt: TGTGCCACCAGCAGACAGTTACCAGCTAGCAATCAGCCCCAGCATTTT